The 30 T cell receptor beta chains presented below share a single source sample, sequenced in a study of T cell responses to AZD1222 COVID-19 vaccine. Repertoires were generated with immunoSEQ multiplex PCR, while TCRdb's copy carries only in-frame clones and drops some. The repertoire holds about 92,000 clones, with approximately 91% as singletons. Sequenced here: peripheral blood, sampled on day 0 of AZD1222 vaccination. The receptors were gathered from an adult in good health.

This chain joins TRBV5-6 and TRBJ1-2, with D tentatively TRBD1 (6 bases). Trimming left V 4 bases short and J 2 bases short, with 24 bases between. This CDR3 has 18 amino acids. Germline CDR1 and CDR2: SGHDT and YYEEEE. In DNA, the CDR3 is TGTGCCAGCAGCCGGGCGTTGGGGACAAGGACACCCAACTATGGCTACACCTTC. Its protein is CASSRALGTRTPNYGYTF.

This chain connects TRBV27 to TRBJ2-7; D gene uncertain. V was pared by 6 bases and J by 2 bases, with 23 bases between. The CDR3 covers 17 residues. The germline V gene encodes CDR1 MNHEY and CDR2 SMNVEV (reference sequence). This chain's CDR3 is CASSPGDGSSRPYEQYF. CDR3 in DNA: TGTGCCAGCAGCCCCGGCGACGGAAGTTCCCGGCCCTACGAGCAGTACTTC.

The chain couples TRBV27 to TRBJ1-6; 8 positions match TRBD1. The trim removed 6 bases at V and 7 bases at J, leaving 11 bases unmatched. The CDR3 sequence is 16 residues long. The germline gives CDR1 MNHEY, CDR2 SMNVEV (reference sequence). CDR3 residues: CASRTFRQGNNSPLHF. CDR3 DNA sequence: TGTGCCAGCAGAACTTTCCGACAGGGGAACAATTCACCCCTCCACTTT.

The rearrangement links TRBV2 to TRBJ1-4, with 7 bases that match TRBD1. CDR1 and CDR2 from the germline V gene are SNHLY and FYNNEI. There are 14 residues in the CDR3. V shed 7 bases and J 4 bases; nucleotides not matched to a gene: 6. CDR3: CASTLTGFNEKLFF. The CDR3 DNA reads TGTGCCAGCACACTGACAGGGTTTAATGAAAAACTGTTTTTT. The full variable domain, completed using reference TRBV2 and TRBJ1-4, is EPEVTQTPSHQVTQMGQEVILRCVPISNHLYFYWYRQILGQKVEFLVSFYNNEISEKSEIFDDQFSVERPDGSNFTLKIRSTKLEDSAMYFCASTLTGFNEKLFFGSGTQLSVL.

The J gene is TRBJ2-7, the V gene TRBV2, with D maybe TRBD1 (5 bases). The V end was cut by 4 bases, the J end by 5 bases, with 18 bases between. Germline V gene lookup returns CDR1 SNHLY and CDR2 FYNNEI. There are 15 residues in the CDR3. The CDR3 loop is CASSVIFVQGDEQYF. DNA of the CDR3: TGTGCCAGCAGTGTAATCTTCGTCCAGGGCGACGAGCAGTACTTC.

This clone is a singleton in its sample. This sequence joins TRBV29-1 and TRBJ1-2; the match to TRBD1 covers 8 bases. Germline V gives CDR1 SQVTM, CDR2 ANQGSEA. CDR3 length equals 14 residues. The J segment lost 3 bases and the V segment lost 1 base, leaving 4 bases of the junction unmatched. The DNA for the CDR3 is TGCAGCGTTGAAGCACAGGGGGAGGACTATGGCTACACCTTC. It is translated as CSVEAQGEDYGYTF.

The chain uses TRBV6-5 and TRBJ2-1; 13 nucleotides agree with TRBD2. Germline CDR1 is MNHEY and CDR2 is SVGAGI. V shed 2 bases, J shed 7 bases, and the junction held 5 bases outside the gene matches. This CDR3 has 16 amino acids. The CDR3 DNA follows: TGTGCCAGCAGTTACGGGACTAGCGGGGCCAGAAATGAGCAGTTCTTC. Its translation: CASSYGTSGARNEQFF.

This clone appeared a single time. The rearrangement uses TRBV29-1 and TRBJ1-1, with D hard to call. V lost 4 bases to trimming and J lost 0 bases, with 9 bases between them. Germline CDR1 and CDR2: SQVTM and ANQGSEA. The CDR3 extends over 13 amino acids. The CDR3, as DNA: TGCAGCGTTGGAAGCATAATGAACACTGAAGCTTTCTTT. Amino acid sequence: CSVGSIMNTEAFF.

The V and J genes are TRBV11-1 and TRBJ2-7; D gene unclear. The V and J ends lost 5 bases and 3 bases respectively, with 11 bases between them. Germline loops: CDR1 SGHAT, CDR2 FQDESV (reference sequence). There are 13 residues in the CDR3. The CDR3 loop is CASSPDQNYEQYF. The CDR3 nucleotides are TGTGCCAGCAGCCCAGATCAAAACTACGAGCAGTACTTC.

The rearrangement joins TRBV5-6 to TRBJ2-7; 11 nucleotides agree with TRBD2. The germline V gene encodes CDR1 SGHDT and CDR2 YYEEEE. The V and J ends lost 4 bases and 7 bases, in that order; junction bases with no gene match: 7. The CDR3 loop spans 14 amino acids. The CDR3 bases are TGTGCCAGCAGCACCACTAGCGGGGGTAGGGAGCAGTACTTC. This translates into CASSTTSGGREQYF. The full variable domain, completed using reference TRBV5-6 and TRBJ2-7, is DAGVTQSPTHLIKTRGQQVTLRCSPKSGHDTVSWYQQALGQGPQFIFQYYEEEERQRGNFPDRFSGHQFPNYSSELNVNALLLGDSALYLCASSTTSGGREQYFGPGTRLTVT.

This chain links TRBV6-5 with TRBJ2-3; possibly TRBD2 for D (6 bases). Germline V lookup: CDR1 MNHEY, CDR2 SVGAGI. The CDR3 covers 14 residues. V shed 6 bases and J shed 3 bases, with 13 bases lying between them. This CDR3 is CASSPGERTDTQYF. The DNA for the CDR3 is TGTGCCAGCAGCCCGGGAGAAAGGACAGATACGCAGTATTTT.

This clone has only one observation. The chain links TRBV28 to TRBJ1-2, with a weak D call TRBD1 (5 bases). CDR3 size: 18 residues. CDR1 is MDHEN, CDR2 SYDVKM, per germline. V was cut by 2 bases and J by 2 bases, with 21 bases left in between. The CDR3 DNA is TGTGCCAGCAGTTTAAACGGGTTGACCGGGACGGTCAACTATGGCTACACCTTC. Amino acids: CASSLNGLTGTVNYGYTF.

The rearrangement uses TRBV11-3 and TRBJ2-2, with 11 nucleotides matching TRBD1. V was pared by 5 bases and J by 6 bases, with 5 bases of the junction left unmatched. CDR1 is SGHNT and CDR2 is YENEEA in the germline V gene. The CDR3 has 15 residues. CDR3 DNA sequence: TGTGCCAGCAGCGGGGACAGGGGGAAGTCCGGGGAGCTGTTTTTT. Its protein is CASSGDRGKSGELFF.

The rearrangement joins TRBV29-1 to TRBJ1-2; no clear D. Germline V gene sequence: CDR1 SQVTM, CDR2 ANQGSEA. V lost 1 base, J lost 5 bases, and 8 bases lay in between. The CDR3 runs to 12 residues. The CDR3 region has the DNA TGCAGCGTTGAAGGCAGATTTTATGGCTACACCTTC. Translating it yields CSVEGRFYGYTF.

This chain links TRBV7-8 with TRBJ2-7, with D possibly matching TRBD1 (5 bases). Looked up from germline, CDR1 is SGHVS and CDR2 is FQNEAQ. The CDR3 loop spans 14 amino acids. The germline V and J ends were trimmed by 5 bases and 3 bases, with 14 bases remaining between them. In DNA form, the CDR3 reads TGTGCCAGCAGCGTGACGGAAGGGGTCTACGAGCAGTACTTC. Its protein product is CASSVTEGVYEQYF.

A few counts support this clone. The V call is TRBV19, the J call TRBJ1-6; no firm D call. Germline values: CDR1 LNHDA, CDR2 SQIVND (reference sequence). This CDR3 is 12 amino acids long. V lost 7 bases to trimming and J lost 7 bases, with 8 bases between them. In nucleotides, the CDR3 is TGTGCCAGTACTTTGAGAAATTCACCCCTCCACTTT. Translation gives CASTLRNSPLHF.

The chain has TRBV27 and TRBJ1-2; TRBD1 is a possible D gene (6 bases). Trimming removed 4 bases at V and 3 bases at J, with 12 bases between. The germline CDR1 and CDR2 sequences are MNHEY and SMNVEV (reference sequence). The CDR3 has 14 residues. The CDR3 is CASSWSGDDYGYTF. CDR3 in DNA: TGTGCCAGCAGTTGGTCAGGGGACGACTATGGCTACACCTTC.

The chain joins TRBV7-2 to TRBJ2-7, with 7 nucleotides matching TRBD1. Germline loops: CDR1 SGHTA, CDR2 FQGNSA. The CDR3 covers 14 residues. With V trimmed by 1 base and J by 7 bases, 7 bases remained unmatched. The CDR3 loop is CASSLDRGSREQYF. The DNA for the CDR3 is TGTGCCAGCAGCTTAGACAGGGGCTCTCGGGAGCAGTACTTC.

The chain joins TRBV27 to TRBJ1-1; D possibly corresponds to TRBD1 (6 bases). Looked up from germline, CDR1 is MNHEY and CDR2 is SMNVEV (reference sequence). This CDR3 has 15 amino acids. V was pared by 5 bases and J by 0 bases, with 13 bases between. CDR3 nucleotides: TGTGCCAGCAGTGCCCCAGGGGTCTTGAACACTGAAGCTTTCTTT. Its protein is CASSAPGVLNTEAFF.

The chain recombines TRBV3-1 (or the pseudogene TRBV3-2) with TRBJ2-7, with 7 bases lining up with TRBD1. The CDR3 covers 17 residues. Germline V lookup: CDR1 LGHDT, CDR2 YNNKEL (reference sequence). Trimming took 2 bases from V and 4 from J; bases not matched to a gene: 14. This CDR3 reads CASSQLTPGQTSYEQYF. The CDR3 nucleotides are TGTGCCAGCAGCCAACTGACCCCGGGACAGACAAGTTACGAGCAGTACTTC.

The rearrangement uses TRBV5-1 and TRBJ2-2, with TRBD1 matching over 7 bases. This CDR3 contains 13 residues. Germline V gene sequence: CDR1 SGHRS, CDR2 YFSETQ. V trimming: 5 bases; J trimming: 6 bases; junction bases outside the gene matches: 4. CDR3 sequence reads: CASRVTGPGELFF. As DNA, the CDR3 is TGCGCCAGCAGGGTGACAGGGCCCGGGGAGCTGTTTTTT. The full variable domain, with the rest looked up from reference TRBV5-1 and TRBJ2-2, is KAGVTQTPRYLIKTRGQQVTLSCSPISGHRSVSWYQQTPGQGLQFLFEYFSETQRNKGNFPGRFSGRQFSNSRSEMNVSTLELGDSALYLCASRVTGPGELFFGEGSRLTVL.

V usage is TRBV11-2 and J usage is TRBJ2-5, with 8 bases lining up with TRBD2. Germline V gives CDR1 SGHAT, CDR2 FQNNGV. CDR3 length: 16 residues. With 1 base clipped from V and 4 bases from J, the junction kept 8 bases outside the gene matches. The CDR3 loop reads CASSLARGGQVETQYF. CDR3 in DNA: TGTGCCAGCAGCTTAGCCCGGGGGGGACAAGTAGAGACCCAGTACTTC.

J is TRBJ2-7 and V is TRBV7-2; D is unclear. The V end was cut by 1 base, the J end by 5 bases, with 9 bases between. Germline values: CDR1 SGHTA, CDR2 FQGNSA. The CDR3 length is 13 residues. CDR3 DNA: TGTGCCAGCAGCTTAGGTCCGGGTGACGAGCAGTACTTC. Protein sequence: CASSLGPGDEQYF.

CDR3 residues: CASSQPSGTYGYTF. In nucleotides, the CDR3 is TGTGCCAGCAGCCAGCCGTCAGGGACCTATGGCTACACCTTC. This sequence joins TRBV6-5 and TRBJ1-2; TRBD1 is a possible D gene (5 bases). The V end lost 6 bases, the J end lost 4 bases, and 15 bases lay between the germline ends. This CDR3 has 14 residues. CDR1 is MNHEY and CDR2 is SVGAGI in the germline V gene.

The rearrangement uses TRBV18 and TRBJ2-1; D is uncertain. Germline V gives CDR1 KGHSH, CDR2 LQKENI. V gave up 2 bases and J gave up 7 bases, with 12 bases separating them. CDR3 length: 14 amino acids. CDR3 nucleotides: TGTGCCAGCTCACCAGTTTTGACGGCGAATGAGCAGTTCTTC. Translation gives CASSPVLTANEQFF.

The chain links TRBV6-2 or TRBV6-3 to TRBJ1-2; D is unclear. The CDR3 is 14 residues long. Between the trimmed V and J ends, which lost 6 bases and 5 bases, there was a span of 16 bases. The germline V gene has CDR1 MNHEY and CDR2 SVGEGT. The CDR3 sequence is CASSVLLLTYGYTF. The CDR3 DNA reads as TGTGCCAGCAGCGTCCTGCTGTTAACATATGGCTACACCTTC.

The chain carries TRBV7-3 and TRBJ2-2; no reliable D call. The CDR3 has 14 residues. Trimming stripped 5 bases from V and 3 bases from J, with 10 bases between. In germline, CDR1 is SGHTA, CDR2 FQGTGA. The CDR3 spells CASSLSRDTGELFF. The CDR3 DNA reads as TGTGCCAGCAGCCTTTCCAGAGACACCGGGGAGCTGTTTTTT.

This clone was observed once. This sequence joins TRBV10-3 and TRBJ1-4; D is unresolved. This CDR3 region has 13 residues. Trimming left V 8 bases short and J 7 bases short, with 14 bases between. The V gene's germline CDR1 is ENHRY and CDR2 SYGVKD. The CDR3 spells CAISGPAGEKLFF. CDR3 in DNA: TGTGCCATCTCCGGTCCGGCCGGTGAAAAACTGTTTTTT.

This sequence joins TRBV14 and TRBJ1-5; D gene unclear. CDR3 length: 13 residues. CDR1 and CDR2 from the germline V gene are SGHDN and FVKESK. V was pared by 1 base and J by 9 bases, with 10 bases between. The CDR3, as DNA: TGTGCCAGCAGCCAAGTCGAGGTCGGGCCCCAGCATTTT. As protein: CASSQVEVGPQHF.

This chain links TRBV27 with TRBJ1-2; D possibly corresponds to TRBD1 (5 bases). V shed 1 base and J shed 8 bases, with 17 bases lying between them. CDR3 size: 15 residues. Germline V gene sequence: CDR1 MNHEY, CDR2 SMNVEV (reference sequence). The CDR3 spells CASSLWFRASGGYTF. CDR3 sequence (DNA): TGTGCCAGCAGTTTATGGTTCAGGGCCTCTGGGGGCTACACCTTC.